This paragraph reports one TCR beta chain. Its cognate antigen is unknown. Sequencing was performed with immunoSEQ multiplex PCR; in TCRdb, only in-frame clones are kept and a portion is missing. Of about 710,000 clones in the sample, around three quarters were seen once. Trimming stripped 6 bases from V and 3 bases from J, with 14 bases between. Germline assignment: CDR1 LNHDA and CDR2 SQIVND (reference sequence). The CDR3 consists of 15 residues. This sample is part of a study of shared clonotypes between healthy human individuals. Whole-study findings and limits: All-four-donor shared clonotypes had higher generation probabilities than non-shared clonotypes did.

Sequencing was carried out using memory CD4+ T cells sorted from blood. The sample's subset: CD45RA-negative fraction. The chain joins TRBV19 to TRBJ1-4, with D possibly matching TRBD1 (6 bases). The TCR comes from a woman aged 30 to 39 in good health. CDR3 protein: CASRPPGASNEKLFF. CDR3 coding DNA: TGTGCCAGTAGGCCCCCGGGGGCGTCTAATGAAAAACTGTTTTTT.